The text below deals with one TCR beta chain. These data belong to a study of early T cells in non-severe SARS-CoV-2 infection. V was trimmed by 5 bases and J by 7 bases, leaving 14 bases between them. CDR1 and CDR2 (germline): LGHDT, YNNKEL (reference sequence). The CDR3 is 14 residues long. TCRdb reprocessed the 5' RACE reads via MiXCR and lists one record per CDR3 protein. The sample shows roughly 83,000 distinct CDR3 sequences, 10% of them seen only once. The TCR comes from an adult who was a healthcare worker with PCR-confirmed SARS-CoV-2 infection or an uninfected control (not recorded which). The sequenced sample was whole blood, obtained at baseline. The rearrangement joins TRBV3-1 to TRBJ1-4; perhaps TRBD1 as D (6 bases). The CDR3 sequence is CASSSRTAGEKLFF. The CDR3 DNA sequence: TGTGCCAGCAGCTCCCGGACAGCGGGTGAAAAACTGTTTTTT.